These 21 T cell receptor beta chains came from one sample sequenced in a study of blood T cell repertoires in COVID-19. Profiling relied on immunoSEQ multiplex PCR, and the TCRdb table lists in-frame clones only, not all of them. The sample includes more than 250,000 clones, just under 90% of them seen just once. Sequencing was carried out using peripheral blood. The receptors shown here come from a woman in her forties or fifties with COVID-19, enrolled during active disease.

This clone was seen once. The V call is TRBV10-3, the J call TRBJ2-1; TRBD2 matches at 7 bases. Losses at the gene ends were 7 bases for V and 5 bases for J; bases not matched to a gene: 5. Per the germline V gene, CDR1 is ENHRY and CDR2 is SYGVKD. The CDR3 totals 13 residues. The CDR3 nucleotides read TGTGCCATCAAAGGGACTATCGACAATGAGCAGTTCTTC. It codes for CAIKGTIDNEQFF.

This chain connects TRBV7-3 to TRBJ1-2; D remains ambiguous. Germline loops: CDR1 SGHTA, CDR2 FQGTGA. V lost 5 bases, J lost 8 bases, and 18 bases lay in between. The CDR3 totals 14 residues. The CDR3 DNA reads TGTGCCAGCAGCCCGGATGCGGGTGCACGCGGCTACACCTTC. Protein product: CASSPDAGARGYTF.

This rearrangement joins TRBV6-6 to TRBJ2-7; perhaps TRBD2 as D (5 bases). Trimming stripped 6 bases from V and 2 bases from J, with 17 bases between. The CDR3 runs 15 residues. Germline values: CDR1 MNHNY, CDR2 SVGAGI (reference sequence). In DNA, the CDR3 is TGTGCCAGCAGGAACGCCGAGGGTGACACCTACGAGCAGTACTTC. Amino acid sequence: CASRNAEGDTYEQYF.

The CDR3 here is CASRRLGGEQYF. The CDR3 DNA reads TGTGCCAGCAGACGTCTCGGGGGCGAGCAGTACTTC. The chain links TRBV3-1 (or the pseudogene TRBV3-2) to TRBJ2-7, with D tentatively TRBD2 (6 bases). Germline CDR1 reads LGHDT; CDR2 reads YNNKEL (reference sequence). The CDR3 is made up of 12 amino acids. Trimming took 6 bases from V and 6 from J, leaving 12 bases between them.

This clone has just one count. The chain couples TRBV19 to TRBJ2-1, with 8 bases identical to TRBD2. The CDR3 sequence is 20 residues long. V lost 4 bases, J lost 0 bases, and 17 bases stayed unmatched. Germline V gives CDR1 LNHDA, CDR2 SQIVND (reference sequence). The CDR3 coding sequence is TGTGCCAGTAGTAAAGGGGCGGGCGGGAGGATTAGCAGCTCCTACAATGAGCAGTTCTTC. It yields the protein CASSKGAGGRISSSYNEQFF. The full variable domain, with the rest looked up from reference TRBV19 and TRBJ2-1, is DGGITQSPKYLFRKEGQNVTLSCEQNLNHDAMYWYRQDPGQGLRLIYYSQIVNDFQKGDIAEGYSVSREKKESFPLTVTSAQKNPTAFYLCASSKGAGGRISSSYNEQFFGPGTRLTVL.

The chain links TRBV9 to TRBJ2-5; 10 bases agree with TRBD2. V dropped 2 bases and J dropped 9; count of bases not matched to a gene: 7. The germline gives CDR1 SGDLS, CDR2 YYNGEE. The CDR3 runs to 14 residues. CDR3 amino acids: CASSVGTSATPQYF. DNA of the CDR3: TGTGCCAGCAGCGTCGGGACTAGCGCCACCCCCCAGTACTTC. The full variable domain, its missing parts supplied by reference TRBV9 and TRBJ2-5, is DSGVTQTPKHLITATGQRVTLRCSPRSGDLSVYWYQQSLDQGLQFLIQYYNGEERAKGNILERFSAQQFPDLHSELNLSSLELGDSALYFCASSVGTSATPQYFGPGTRLLVL.

Details on this clone: One junction end disagrees with the germline gene, perhaps due to a read error. The chain is built from TRBV5-3 and TRBJ2-1; a possible D gene is TRBD1 (5 bases). TRBV5-3 is identified as an open reading frame with a role that is uncertain. The CDR3 has 15 amino acids. CDR3: CARSCSESWGVPWVF. Written as DNA, the CDR3 is TGTGCCAGAAGCTGTTCTGAAAGTTGGGGCGTTCCGTGGGTCTTC.

The rearrangement joins TRBV7-2 to TRBJ2-2; 7 bases fit TRBD1. Trimming cost V 5 bases and J 1 base; bases outside gene matches: 4. The germline gives CDR1 SGHTA, CDR2 FQGNSA. This CDR3 is 15 amino acids long. DNA of the CDR3: TGTGCCAGCAGCCGGACAGGTCTGAACACCGGGGAGCTGTTTTTT. This codes for CASSRTGLNTGELFF. The full variable domain, with the rest looked up from reference TRBV7-2 and TRBJ2-2, is GAGVSQSPSNKVTEKGKDVELRCDPISGHTALYWYRQSLGQGLEFLIYFQGNSAPDKSGLPSDRFSAERTGGSVSTLTIQRTQQEDSAVYLCASSRTGLNTGELFFGEGSRLTVL.

The chain combines TRBV27 with TRBJ2-3; D possibly corresponds to TRBD2 (6 bases). Germline CDR1 is MNHEY and CDR2 is SMNVEV (reference sequence). CDR3 size: 15 residues. V gave up 6 bases and J gave up 0 bases, with 13 bases separating them. CDR3 DNA sequence: TGTGCCAGCAGAAGGAGGGAGACTAGCACAGATACGCAGTATTTT. This translates into CASRRRETSTDTQYF.

The gene calls are TRBV3-1 (or the pseudogene TRBV3-2) and TRBJ1-6; 8 bases agree with TRBD1. This CDR3 region has 15 residues. The germline gives CDR1 LGHDT, CDR2 YNNKEL (reference sequence). V shed 3 bases and J 7 bases; nucleotides not matched to a gene: 5. DNA of the CDR3: TGTGCCAGCAGCCACCTGGACAGGGACAATTCACCCCTCCACTTT. The encoded protein is CASSHLDRDNSPLHF.

On this clone: The same CDR3 also results from other DNA sequences found in this sample. The J gene is TRBJ1-1, the V gene TRBV18; unclear D gene. Trimming removed 0 bases at V and 0 bases at J, with 5 bases between. This CDR3 has 14 amino acids. CDR1 is KGHSH, CDR2 LQKENI, per germline. The CDR3 DNA reads TGTGCCAGCTCACCACCCGTTGTGAACACTGAAGCTTTCTTT. Translating it yields CASSPPVVNTEAFF.

This chain joins TRBV5-1 and TRBJ1-5, with D perhaps matching TRBD1 (6 bases). The CDR3 is 15 amino acids. Germline V gene lookup returns CDR1 SGHRS and CDR2 YFSETQ. V was cut by 4 bases and J by 2 bases, with 13 bases left in between. The CDR3 sequence: CASSPEQGRNQPQHF. DNA for the CDR3: TGCGCCAGCAGCCCGGAACAGGGACGCAATCAGCCCCAGCATTTT.

A single count supports this clone. This chain uses TRBV12-5 with TRBJ2-7, with 14 nucleotides matching TRBD2. CDR3 length: 20 residues. J gave up 3 bases and V 4 bases, and 17 bases lay outside the gene matches. Germline CDR1 and CDR2: LGHNT and FRNRAP. The CDR3 nucleotides are TGTGCTAGTGGTTGGGCTCCCGGGACTAGCGGGAGTCTCAATCACTACGAGCAGTACTTC. Its translation: CASGWAPGTSGSLNHYEQYF.

The rearrangement links TRBV6-2 or TRBV6-3 to TRBJ2-1; D call uncertain. The germline V gene has CDR1 MNHEY and CDR2 SVGEGT. The CDR3 length is 17 residues. V lost 0 bases and J lost 0, with 12 bases in between. The CDR3 DNA sequence: TGTGCCAGCAGTTACTCGACGCGACTCCCCTCCTACAATGAGCAGTTCTTC. This encodes CASSYSTRLPSYNEQFF.

V is TRBV18 and J is TRBJ2-2; TRBD1 aligns across 8 bases. V was clipped by 6 bases and J by 2 bases; unmatched bases: 8. CDR1 is KGHSH, CDR2 LQKENI, per germline. This CDR3 spans 16 amino acids. The CDR3 here is CASSGDRGRNTGELFF. For the CDR3, the DNA is TGTGCCAGCTCGGGTGACAGGGGTCGCAACACCGGGGAGCTGTTTTTT.

The chain uses TRBV5-5 and TRBJ2-1; possible D gene TRBD2, 6 bases. V was cut by 0 bases and J by 7 bases, with 14 bases left in between. The CDR3 contains 15 residues. Looked up from germline, CDR1 is SGHKS and CDR2 is YYEKEE (reference sequence). The CDR3, as DNA: TGTGCCAGCAGCTTGGCGGGACTGCTAAGAAATGAGCAGTTCTTC. This gives the protein CASSLAGLLRNEQFF.

J is TRBJ1-1 and V is TRBV19; 8 bases are a match to TRBD1. The germline V gene has CDR1 LNHDA and CDR2 SQIVND (reference sequence). CDR3 length equals 14 residues. The trim removed 5 bases at V and 11 bases at J, leaving 13 bases unmatched. CDR3 protein: CASSYQGASSWAFF. DNA for the CDR3: TGTGCCAGTAGTTACCAGGGGGCTTCCTCGTGGGCTTTCTTT.

This rearrangement joins TRBV19 to TRBJ2-5; 13 nucleotides agree with TRBD2. CDR3 length equals 17 residues. V lost 6 bases and J lost 1; bases outside the gene matches: 8. Germline values: CDR1 LNHDA, CDR2 SQIVND (reference sequence). DNA for the CDR3: TGTGCCAGTAGCCCAGGACTAGCGGGGGCCTTCCAAGAGACCCAGTACTTC. The encoded protein is CASSPGLAGAFQETQYF.

This sequence joins TRBV6-5 and TRBJ2-7, with 9 bases fitting TRBD2. This CDR3 has 15 residues. J lost 3 bases, V lost 6 bases, and 9 bases had no gene match. Germline V gene sequence: CDR1 MNHEY, CDR2 SVGAGI. CDR3 coding DNA: TGTGCCAGCAGGAGACTAGCGGTGACGGTCTACGAGCAGTACTTC. It yields the protein CASRRLAVTVYEQYF.

CDR3 protein: CAWRDPGQGTYEQYF. The CDR3 region has the DNA TGTGCCTGGCGGGACCCGGGACAGGGCACTTACGAGCAGTACTTC. The gene calls are TRBV30 and TRBJ2-7; 9 bases are a match to TRBD1. Unmatched junction bases numbered 12, after V lost 5 bases and J lost 4 bases. The CDR3 spans 15 residues. Germline values: CDR1 GTSNPN, CDR2 SVGIG (reference sequence).

V usage is TRBV5-6 and J usage is TRBJ1-1, with D uncertain. The germline V gene encodes CDR1 SGHDT and CDR2 YYEEEE. V lost 1 base to trimming and J lost 0 bases, with 22 bases between them. CDR3 size: 19 residues. Here the CDR3 reads CASSLYRRGVLGMNTEAFF. The CDR3 region has the DNA TGTGCCAGCAGCTTGTATAGGCGGGGAGTTCTGGGAATGAACACTGAAGCTTTCTTT.